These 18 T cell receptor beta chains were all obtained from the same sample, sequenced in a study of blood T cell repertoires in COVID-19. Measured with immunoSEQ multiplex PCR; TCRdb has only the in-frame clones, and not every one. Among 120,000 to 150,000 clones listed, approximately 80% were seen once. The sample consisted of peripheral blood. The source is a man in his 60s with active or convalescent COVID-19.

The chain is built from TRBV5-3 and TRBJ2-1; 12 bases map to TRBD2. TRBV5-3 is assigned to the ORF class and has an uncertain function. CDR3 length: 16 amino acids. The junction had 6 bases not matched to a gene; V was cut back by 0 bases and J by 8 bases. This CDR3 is CARSLGLAGVADEQFF. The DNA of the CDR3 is TGTGCCAGAAGCTTGGGACTAGCGGGAGTAGCCGATGAGCAGTTCTTC.

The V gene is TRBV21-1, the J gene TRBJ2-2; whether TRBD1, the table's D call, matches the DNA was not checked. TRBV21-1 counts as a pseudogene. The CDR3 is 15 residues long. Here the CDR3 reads CASSLGRGNTGELFF. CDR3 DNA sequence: TGTGCCAGCAGCTTAGGCAGGGGGAACACCGGGGAGCTGTTTTTT.

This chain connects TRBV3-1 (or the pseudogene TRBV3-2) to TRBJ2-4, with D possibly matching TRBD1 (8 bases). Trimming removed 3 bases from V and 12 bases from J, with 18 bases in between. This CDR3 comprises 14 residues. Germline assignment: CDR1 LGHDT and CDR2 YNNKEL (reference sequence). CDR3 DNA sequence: TGTGCCAGCAGCCAGAACACAGGGGGGGACAGTCAGTACTTC. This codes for CASSQNTGGDSQYF.

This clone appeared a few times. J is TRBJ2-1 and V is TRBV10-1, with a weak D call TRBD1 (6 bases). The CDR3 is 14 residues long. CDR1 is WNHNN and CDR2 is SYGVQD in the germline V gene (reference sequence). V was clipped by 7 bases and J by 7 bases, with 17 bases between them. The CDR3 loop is CASTTDRSGNEQFF. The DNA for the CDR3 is TGCGCCAGCACGACAGACAGGTCTGGAAATGAGCAGTTCTTC.

CDR3 protein: CSVEPTGRGTQYF. In DNA form, the CDR3 reads TGCAGCGTTGAGCCCACAGGGCGCGGGACCCAGTACTTC. V and J are TRBV29-1 and TRBJ2-5, with D perhaps TRBD1 (6 bases). Germline lookup yields CDR1 SQVTM and CDR2 ANQGSEA. There are 13 residues in the CDR3. The V and J ends lost 3 bases and 7 bases respectively, with 15 bases between them.

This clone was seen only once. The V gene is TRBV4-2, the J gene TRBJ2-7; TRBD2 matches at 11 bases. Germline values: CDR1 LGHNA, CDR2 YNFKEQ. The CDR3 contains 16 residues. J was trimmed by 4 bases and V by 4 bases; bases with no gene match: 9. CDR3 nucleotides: TGTGCCAGCAGCCTAGAAGGACTAGCGGGTGGGTACGAGCAGTACTTC. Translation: CASSLEGLAGGYEQYF.

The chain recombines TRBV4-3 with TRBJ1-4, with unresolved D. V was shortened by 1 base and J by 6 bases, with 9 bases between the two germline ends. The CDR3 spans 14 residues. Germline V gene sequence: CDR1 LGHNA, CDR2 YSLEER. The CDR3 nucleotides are TGCGCCAGCAGCCAAGCAGCTAGTTATGAAAAACTGTTTTTT. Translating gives CASSQAASYEKLFF.

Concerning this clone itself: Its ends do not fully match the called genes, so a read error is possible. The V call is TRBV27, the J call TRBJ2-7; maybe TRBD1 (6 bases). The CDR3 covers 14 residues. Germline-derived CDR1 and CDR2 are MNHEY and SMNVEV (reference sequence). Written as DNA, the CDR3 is TGTGCCAGCTTAGGAGTGACCTGGCCCTTAGGGGGAAACTTC. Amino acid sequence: CASLGVTWPLGGNF.

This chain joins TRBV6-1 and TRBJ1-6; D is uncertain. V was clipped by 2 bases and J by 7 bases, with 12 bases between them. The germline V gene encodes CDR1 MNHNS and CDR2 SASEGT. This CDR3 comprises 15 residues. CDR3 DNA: TGTGCCAGCAGTGAAATTGAGAGTTACAATTCACCCCTCCACTTT. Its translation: CASSEIESYNSPLHF.

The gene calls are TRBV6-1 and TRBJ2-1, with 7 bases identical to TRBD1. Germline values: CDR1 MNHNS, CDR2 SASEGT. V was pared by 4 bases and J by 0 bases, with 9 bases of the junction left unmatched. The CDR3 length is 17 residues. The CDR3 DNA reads TGTGCCAGCAGTGCCCCGACAGGGCTCAGCTCCTACAATGAGCAGTTCTTC. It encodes CASSAPTGLSSYNEQFF.

The CDR3 sequence is CASSLRRGPGTDTQYF. CDR3 bases: TGTGCCAGCAGTTTACGGCGGGGGCCTGGGACAGATACGCAGTATTTT. V is TRBV28 and J is TRBJ2-3; D perhaps matches TRBD2 (7 bases). Per the germline V gene, CDR1 is MDHEN and CDR2 is SYDVKM. The ends were cut back, 2 bases at V and 3 bases at J, with 15 bases in the middle. The CDR3 covers 16 residues.

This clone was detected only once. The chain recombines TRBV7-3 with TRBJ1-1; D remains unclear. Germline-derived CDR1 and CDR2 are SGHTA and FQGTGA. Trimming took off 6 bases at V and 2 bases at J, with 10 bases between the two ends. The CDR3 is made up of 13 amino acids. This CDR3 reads CASRPGTNTEAFF. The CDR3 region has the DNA TGTGCCAGCAGACCGGGTACCAACACTGAAGCTTTCTTT.

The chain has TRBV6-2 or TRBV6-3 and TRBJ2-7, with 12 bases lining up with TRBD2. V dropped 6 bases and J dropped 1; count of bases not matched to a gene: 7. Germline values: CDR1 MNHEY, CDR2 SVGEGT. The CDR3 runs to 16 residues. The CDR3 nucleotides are TGTGCCAGCAGCGGGTGGACTAGCGGGGTATCCTACGAGCAGTACTTC. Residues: CASSGWTSGVSYEQYF.

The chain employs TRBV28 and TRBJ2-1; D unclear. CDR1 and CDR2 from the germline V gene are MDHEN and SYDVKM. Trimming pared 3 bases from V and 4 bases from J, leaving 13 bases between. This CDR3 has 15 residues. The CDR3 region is CASSLARQMYNEQFF. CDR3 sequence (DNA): TGTGCCAGCAGTTTGGCTCGACAAATGTACAATGAGCAGTTCTTC.

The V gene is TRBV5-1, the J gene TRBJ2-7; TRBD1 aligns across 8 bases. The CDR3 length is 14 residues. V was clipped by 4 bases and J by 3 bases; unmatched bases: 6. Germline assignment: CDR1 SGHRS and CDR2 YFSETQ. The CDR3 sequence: CASSLGTGFYEQYF. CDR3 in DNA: TGCGCCAGCAGCCTGGGGACAGGATTCTACGAGCAGTACTTC.

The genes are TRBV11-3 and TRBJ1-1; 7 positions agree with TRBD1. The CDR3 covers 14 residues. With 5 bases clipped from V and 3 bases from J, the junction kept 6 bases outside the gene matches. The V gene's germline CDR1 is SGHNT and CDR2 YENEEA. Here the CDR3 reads CASSQGDSHTEAFF. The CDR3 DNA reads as TGTGCCAGCAGCCAAGGGGACAGCCACACTGAAGCTTTCTTT.

CDR3 region: CASSQDAERAGNEQFF. In DNA form, the CDR3 reads TGCGCCAGCAGCCAAGATGCTGAGCGGGCCGGCAATGAGCAGTTCTTC. This chain joins TRBV4-1 and TRBJ2-1; tentatively, D is TRBD2 (6 bases). Trimming left V 0 bases short and J 6 bases short, with 15 bases between. CDR1 is MGHRA and CDR2 is YSYEKL in the germline V gene. The CDR3 extends over 16 amino acids.

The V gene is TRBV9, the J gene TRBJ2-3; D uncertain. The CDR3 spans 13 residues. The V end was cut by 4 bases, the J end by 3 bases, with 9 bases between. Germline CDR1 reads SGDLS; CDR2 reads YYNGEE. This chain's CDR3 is CASSTQITDTQYF. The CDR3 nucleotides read TGTGCCAGCAGCACCCAGATAACAGATACGCAGTATTTT.